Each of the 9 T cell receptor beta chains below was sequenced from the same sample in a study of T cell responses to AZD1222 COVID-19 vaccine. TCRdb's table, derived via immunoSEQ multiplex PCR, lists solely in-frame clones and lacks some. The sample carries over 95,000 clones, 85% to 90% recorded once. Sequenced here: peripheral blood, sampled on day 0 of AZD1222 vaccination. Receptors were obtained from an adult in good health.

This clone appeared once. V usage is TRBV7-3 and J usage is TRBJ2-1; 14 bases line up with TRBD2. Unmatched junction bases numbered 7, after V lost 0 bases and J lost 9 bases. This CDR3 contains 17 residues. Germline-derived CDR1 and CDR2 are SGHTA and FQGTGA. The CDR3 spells CASSLTPTSGRAGEQFF. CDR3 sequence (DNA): TGTGCCAGCAGCTTAACCCCGACTAGCGGGAGGGCGGGTGAGCAGTTCTTC. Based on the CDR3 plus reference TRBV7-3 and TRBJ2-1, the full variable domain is GAGVSQTPSNKVTEKGKYVELRCDPISGHTALYWYRQSLGQGPEFLIYFQGTGAADDSGLPNDRFFAVRPEGSVSTLKIQRTERGDSAVYLCASSLTPTSGRAGEQFFGPGTRLTVL.

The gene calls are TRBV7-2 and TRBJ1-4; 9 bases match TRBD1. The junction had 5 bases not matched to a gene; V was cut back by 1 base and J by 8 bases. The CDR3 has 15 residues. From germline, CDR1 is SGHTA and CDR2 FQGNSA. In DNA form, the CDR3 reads TGTGCCAGCAGCTTAGGACAGGGGGAGATGGAAAAACTGTTTTTT. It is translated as CASSLGQGEMEKLFF.

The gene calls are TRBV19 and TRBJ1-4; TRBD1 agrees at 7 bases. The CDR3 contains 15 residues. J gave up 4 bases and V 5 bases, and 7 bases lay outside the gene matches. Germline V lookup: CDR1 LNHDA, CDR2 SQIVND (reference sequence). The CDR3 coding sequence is TGTGCCAGTAGTGGATGGACAGGACTTAATGAAAAACTGTTTTTT. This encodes CASSGWTGLNEKLFF.

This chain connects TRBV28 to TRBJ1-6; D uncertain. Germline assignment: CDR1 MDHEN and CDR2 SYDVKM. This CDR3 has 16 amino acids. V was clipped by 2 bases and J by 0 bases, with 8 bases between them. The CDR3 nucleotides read TGTGCCAGCAGTTTAGGAGGTAGCTCCTATAATTCACCCCTCCACTTT. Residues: CASSLGGSSYNSPLHF.

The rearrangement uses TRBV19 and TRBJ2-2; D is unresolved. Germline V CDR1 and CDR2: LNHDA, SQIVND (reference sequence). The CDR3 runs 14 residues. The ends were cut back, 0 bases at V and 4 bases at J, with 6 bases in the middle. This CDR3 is CASSIDTGTGELFF. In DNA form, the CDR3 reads TGTGCCAGTAGTATAGATACCGGCACCGGGGAGCTGTTTTTT.

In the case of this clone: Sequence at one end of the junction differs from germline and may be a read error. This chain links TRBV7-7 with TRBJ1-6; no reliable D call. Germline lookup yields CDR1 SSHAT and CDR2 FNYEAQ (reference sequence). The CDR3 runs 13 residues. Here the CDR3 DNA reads TGTGCTAGCAGCTTAGCGCAGAATTCACCCCTCCACTTT. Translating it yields CASSLAQNSPLHF. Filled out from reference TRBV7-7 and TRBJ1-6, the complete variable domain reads GAGVSQSPRYKVTKRGQDVTLRCDPISSHATLYWYQQALGQGPEFLTYFNYEAQPDKSGLPSDRFSAERPEGSISTLTIQRTEQRDSAMYRCASSLAQNSPLHFGNGTRLTVT.

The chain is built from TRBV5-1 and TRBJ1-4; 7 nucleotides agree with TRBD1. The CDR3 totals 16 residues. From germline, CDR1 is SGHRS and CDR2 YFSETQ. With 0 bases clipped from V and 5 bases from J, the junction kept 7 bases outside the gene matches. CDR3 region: CASSLATGQRNEKLFF. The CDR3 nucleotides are TGCGCCAGCAGCTTGGCCACGGGACAGAGGAATGAAAAACTGTTTTTT.

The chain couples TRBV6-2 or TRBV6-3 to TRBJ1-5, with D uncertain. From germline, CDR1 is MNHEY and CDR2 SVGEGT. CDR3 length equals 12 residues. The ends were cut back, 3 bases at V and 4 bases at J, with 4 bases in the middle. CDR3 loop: CASSYRNQPQHF. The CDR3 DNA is TGTGCCAGCAGTTATCGTAATCAGCCCCAGCATTTT.

The CDR3 DNA reads as TGTGCCAGCAGCGAAGGACAGGGGACCACTGAAGCTTTCTTT. Residues: CASSEGQGTTEAFF. This chain connects TRBV5-8 to TRBJ1-1, with 9 bases fitting TRBD1. Trimming removed 4 bases from V and 4 bases from J; junction bases left unmatched: 5. CDR3 length equals 14 residues. Germline lookup yields CDR1 SGHTS and CDR2 YDEGEE.